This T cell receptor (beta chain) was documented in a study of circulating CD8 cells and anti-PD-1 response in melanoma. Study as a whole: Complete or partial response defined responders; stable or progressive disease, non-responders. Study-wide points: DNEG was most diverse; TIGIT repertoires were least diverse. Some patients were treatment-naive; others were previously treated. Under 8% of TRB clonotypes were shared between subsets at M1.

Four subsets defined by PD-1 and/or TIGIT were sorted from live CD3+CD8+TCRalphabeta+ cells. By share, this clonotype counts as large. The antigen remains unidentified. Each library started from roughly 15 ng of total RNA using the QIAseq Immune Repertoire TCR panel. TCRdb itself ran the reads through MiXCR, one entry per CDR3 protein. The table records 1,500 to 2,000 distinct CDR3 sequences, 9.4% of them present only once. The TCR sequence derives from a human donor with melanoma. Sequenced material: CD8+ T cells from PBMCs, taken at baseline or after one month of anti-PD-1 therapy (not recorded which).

CDR3 nucleotide sequence: TGTGCCAGCAGCTACGGACAGGGTAGCGAAAAACTGTTTTTT. This translates into CASSYGQGSEKLFF. The chain is built from TRBV2 and TRBJ1-4; 8 bases map to TRBD1. V gave up 6 bases and J gave up 8 bases; unmatched junction bases: 8. This CDR3 spans 14 amino acids. Germline V gene sequence: CDR1 SNHLY, CDR2 FYNNEI.